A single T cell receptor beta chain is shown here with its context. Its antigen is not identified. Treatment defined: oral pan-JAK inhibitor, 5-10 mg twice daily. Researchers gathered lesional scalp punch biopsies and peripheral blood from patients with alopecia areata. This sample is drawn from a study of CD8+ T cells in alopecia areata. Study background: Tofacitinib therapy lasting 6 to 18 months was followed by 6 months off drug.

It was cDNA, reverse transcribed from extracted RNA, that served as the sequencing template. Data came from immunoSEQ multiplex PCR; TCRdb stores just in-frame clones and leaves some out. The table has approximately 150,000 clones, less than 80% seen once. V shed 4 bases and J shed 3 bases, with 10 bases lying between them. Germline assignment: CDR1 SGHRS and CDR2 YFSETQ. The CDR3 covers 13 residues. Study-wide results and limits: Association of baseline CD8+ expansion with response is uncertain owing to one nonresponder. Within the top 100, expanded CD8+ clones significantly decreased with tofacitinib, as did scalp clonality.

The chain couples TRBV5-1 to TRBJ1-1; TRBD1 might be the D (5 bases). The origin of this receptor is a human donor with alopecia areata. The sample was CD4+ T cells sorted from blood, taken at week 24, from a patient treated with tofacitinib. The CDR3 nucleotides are TGCGCCAGCAGCACCAGGGTGGACACTGAAGCTTTCTTT. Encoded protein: CASSTRVDTEAFF.